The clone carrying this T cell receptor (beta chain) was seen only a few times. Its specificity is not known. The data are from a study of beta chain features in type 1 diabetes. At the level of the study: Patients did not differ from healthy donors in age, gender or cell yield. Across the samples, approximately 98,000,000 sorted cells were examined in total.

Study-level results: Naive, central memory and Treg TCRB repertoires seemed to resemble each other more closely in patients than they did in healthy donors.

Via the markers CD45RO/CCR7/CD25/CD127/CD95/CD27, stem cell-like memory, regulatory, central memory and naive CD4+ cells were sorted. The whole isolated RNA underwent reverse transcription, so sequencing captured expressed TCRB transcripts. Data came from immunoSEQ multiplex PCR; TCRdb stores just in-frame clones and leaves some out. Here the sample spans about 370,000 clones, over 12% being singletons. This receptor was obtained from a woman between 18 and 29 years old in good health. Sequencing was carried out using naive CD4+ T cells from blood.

CDR3 amino acids: CASSEGGTSGTYEQYF. The CDR3 bases are TGTGCCAGCAGTGAGGGAGGGACTAGCGGAACCTACGAGCAGTACTTC. V is TRBV25-1 and J is TRBJ2-7; 11 nucleotides align to TRBD2. This CDR3 has 16 amino acids. CDR1 MGHDK and CDR2 SYGVNS come from the germline V gene. Germline trimming cut 3 bases from V and 2 bases from J; bases unmatched to any gene: 6.